This T cell receptor beta chain was profiled in a study of shared clonotypes between healthy human individuals. Study-level background: Per donor, CD8 memory used one plate, CD8 naive used two, CD4 memory used three and CD4 naive used three.

The trim removed 0 bases at V and 0 bases at J, leaving 19 bases unmatched. Germline CDR1 SGHTA, CDR2 FQGTGA. The CDR3 sequence is 22 residues long. Sequenced by immunoSEQ multiplex PCR; TCRdb stores in-frame clones only, minus some. The sample has under 2.5 million clones, about nine tenths seen once. Naive CD45RA+ and memory CD45RA-negative subsets were split from CD4+ cells. Sequenced material: naive CD4+ T cells from PBMCs. The subset was: CD45RA+ positively selected. The TCR originated in a man in his late teens or twenties in good health. Some clones in this sample may be carry-over from other donors' samples. The rearrangement links TRBV7-3 to TRBJ2-3, with 9 bases aligning to TRBD2. The CDR3 DNA sequence: TGTGCCAGCAGCTTAACAGGCATCCCGCCAGCGGGAGGATCAACTAGCACAGATACGCAGTATTTT. The encoded protein is CASSLTGIPPAGGSTSTDTQYF.